This TCR beta chain was profiled in a study of cytomegalovirus exposure and HLA in healthy donors. Study results and limitations: The CMV antigen specificity of a few CMV-associated chains was confirmed through in vitro analysis. Indistinguishability led to the exclusion of some V segments, TRBV6-2 and TRBV6-3 included. Later, an analysis showed that TCR beta chains associated with HLA were more clonally expanded than others that were equally common.

This clone was detected only a few times. Its antigen is unknown. A multiplex PCR was run with 60 Vbeta primers and 13 Jbeta primers. This table comes from immunoSEQ multiplex PCR, and its TCRdb copy is limited to in-frame clones, with some not included. The sample lists roughly 140,000 clones, about 80% occurring once. Germline V gene sequence: CDR1 MDHEN, CDR2 SYDVKM. This CDR3 is 14 amino acids long. Trimming stripped 5 bases from V and 3 bases from J, with 14 bases between. V and J are TRBV28 and TRBJ2-7; a weak D match, TRBD1 (6 bases). The sequenced sample was PBMCs. This TCR derives from a man aged 25-45 years in good health and CMV-seropositive. CDR3 region: CASSLGTRDYEQYF. In DNA form, the CDR3 reads TGTGCCAGCAGTCTGGGGACAAGGGACTACGAGCAGTACTTC.